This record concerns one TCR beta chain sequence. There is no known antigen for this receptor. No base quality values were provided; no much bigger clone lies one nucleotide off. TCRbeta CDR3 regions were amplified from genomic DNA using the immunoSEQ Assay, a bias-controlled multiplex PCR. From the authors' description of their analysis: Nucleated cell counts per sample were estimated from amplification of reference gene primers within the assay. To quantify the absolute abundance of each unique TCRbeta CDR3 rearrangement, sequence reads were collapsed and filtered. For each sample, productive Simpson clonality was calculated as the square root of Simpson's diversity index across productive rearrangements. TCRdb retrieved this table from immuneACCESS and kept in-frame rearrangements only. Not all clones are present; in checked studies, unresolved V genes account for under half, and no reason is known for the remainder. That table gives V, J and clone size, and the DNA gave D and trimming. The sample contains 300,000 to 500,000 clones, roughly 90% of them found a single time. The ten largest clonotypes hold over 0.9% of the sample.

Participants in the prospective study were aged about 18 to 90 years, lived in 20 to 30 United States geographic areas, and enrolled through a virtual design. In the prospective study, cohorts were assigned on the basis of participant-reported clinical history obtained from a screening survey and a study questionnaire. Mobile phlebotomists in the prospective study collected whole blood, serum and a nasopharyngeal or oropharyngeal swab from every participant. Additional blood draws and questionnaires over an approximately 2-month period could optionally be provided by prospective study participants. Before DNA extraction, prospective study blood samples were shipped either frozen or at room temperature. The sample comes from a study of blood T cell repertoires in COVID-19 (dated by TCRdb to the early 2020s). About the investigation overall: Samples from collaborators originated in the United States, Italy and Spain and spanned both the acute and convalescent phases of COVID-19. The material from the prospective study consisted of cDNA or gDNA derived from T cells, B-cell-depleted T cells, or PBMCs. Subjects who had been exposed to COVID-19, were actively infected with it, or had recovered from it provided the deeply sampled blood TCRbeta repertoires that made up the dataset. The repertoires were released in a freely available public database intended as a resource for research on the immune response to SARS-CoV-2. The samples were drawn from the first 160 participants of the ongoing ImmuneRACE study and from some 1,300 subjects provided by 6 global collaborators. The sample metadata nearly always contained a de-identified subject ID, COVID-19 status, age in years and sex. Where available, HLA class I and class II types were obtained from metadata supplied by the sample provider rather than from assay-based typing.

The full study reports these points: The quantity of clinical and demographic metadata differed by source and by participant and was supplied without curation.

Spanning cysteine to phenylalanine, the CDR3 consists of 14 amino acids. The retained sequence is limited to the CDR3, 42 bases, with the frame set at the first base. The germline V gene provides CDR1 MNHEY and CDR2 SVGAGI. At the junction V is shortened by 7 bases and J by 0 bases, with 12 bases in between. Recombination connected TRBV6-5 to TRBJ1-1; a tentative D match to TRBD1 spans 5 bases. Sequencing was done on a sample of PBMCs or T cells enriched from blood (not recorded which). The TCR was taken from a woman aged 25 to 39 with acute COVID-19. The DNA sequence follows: TGTGCCAGCAACGGGCGGGGGATGAACACTGAAGCTTTCTTT. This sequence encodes CASNGRGMNTEAFF.